The sequence of this T cell receptor beta chain was determined in a study of tumor and adjacent non-tumor tissue in lung cancer. The study, taken as a whole, reports: Higher tumor TCR diversity was associated with shorter survival. In normal lung, the top 100 clones were significantly more dominant than in tumor. Tumor tissue had significantly higher TCR diversity than normal lung.

In regard to this clonotype: Its antigen is as yet unknown. Germline and junction disagree at one end, which may indicate a read error.

A modified ARM-PCR protocol with three rounds of nested PCR amplified TCRbeta. TCRdb processed the multiplex PCR reads anew with MiXCR; each CDR3 protein has one entry. The table shows 220,000 or so distinct CDR3 sequences, with 60% to 75% occurring only once. Per germline, CDR1 MNHEY and CDR2 SVGAGI. The CDR3 is made up of 15 amino acids. This sample's RNA came from whole unsorted tissue. Chemotherapy-naive patients with new lung cancer underwent thoracic surgery in China, August–November 2014. The TCR was taken from a man in his sixties with non-small cell lung cancer. Sequencing was carried out using lung tumor tissue. V and J are TRBV6-5 and TRBJ2-7, with D possibly being TRBD2 (7 bases). CDR3 DNA: TGTGCCAGCAGTTACACCCCCCGGGGGGCATACGACCAGTACTTC. This encodes CASSYTPRGAYDQYF.